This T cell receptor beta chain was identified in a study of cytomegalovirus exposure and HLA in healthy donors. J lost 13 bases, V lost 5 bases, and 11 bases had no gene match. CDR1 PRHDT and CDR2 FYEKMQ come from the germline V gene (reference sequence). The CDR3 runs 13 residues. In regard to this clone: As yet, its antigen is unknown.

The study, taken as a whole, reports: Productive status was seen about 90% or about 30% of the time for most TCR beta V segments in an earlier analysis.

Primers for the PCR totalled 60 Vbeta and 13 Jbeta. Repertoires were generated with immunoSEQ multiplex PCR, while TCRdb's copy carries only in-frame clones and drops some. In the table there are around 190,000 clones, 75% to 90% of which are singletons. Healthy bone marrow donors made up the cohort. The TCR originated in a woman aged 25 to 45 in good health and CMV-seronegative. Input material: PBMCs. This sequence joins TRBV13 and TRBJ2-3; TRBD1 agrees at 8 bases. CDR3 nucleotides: TGTGCCAGCAGCCCACCGACAGGGGTGGTGGAGTATTTT. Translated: CASSPPTGVVEYF.